This is a list of T cell receptor beta chains from one sample in a study of T cell responses to AZD1222 COVID-19 vaccine. Sequenced by immunoSEQ multiplex PCR; TCRdb stores in-frame clones only, minus some. Of about 150,000 clones in the sample, about nine tenths were seen once. This material consisted of peripheral blood, taken on day 0 of AZD1222 vaccination. The receptor set was obtained from an adult in good health. Both conserved end residues are part of each CDR3. Each record gives: clone size, V gene, J gene, D gene, CDR3 protein, CDR3 DNA. D genes are given only for firm matches. Size tells how often a clone was seen (once, few, many) or the class of an expanded clone, and some rows leave it out.

-	TRBV19	TRBJ1-5	TRBD1	CASSTVTGGRQPQHF	TGTGCCAGTAGTACGGTCACAGGGGGCCGTCAGCCCCAGCATTTT
once	TRBV3-1/TRBV3-2	TRBJ2-7	TRBD2	CASSRGLAGSQYF	TGTGCCAGCAGCCGGGGACTAGCGGGGTCACAGTACTTC
-	TRBV3-1/TRBV3-2	TRBJ2-1	TRBD2	CASSQAGGGGRGNEQFF	TGTGCCAGCAGCCAGGCCGGCGGGGGCGGGAGGGGCAATGAGCAGTTCTTC
-	TRBV6-5	TRBJ1-2	-	CASSYSTVVDGYTF	TGTGCCAGCAGTTACTCGACGGTCGTCGATGGCTACACCTTC
-	TRBV29-1	TRBJ2-1	-	CSGAVSAGPDEQFF	TGCAGCGGGGCCGTATCGGCAGGGCCGGATGAGCAGTTCTTC
-	TRBV6-5	TRBJ2-7	-	CASSYNGDEQYF	TGTGCCAGCAGTTACAACGGGGACGAGCAGTACTTC
-	TRBV11-2	TRBJ2-5	-	CASSNSLATQETQYF	TGTGCCAGCAGCAACTCCCTAGCGACACAAGAGACCCAGTACTTC
-	TRBV29-1	TRBJ1-5	-	CSVLTGNNQPQHF	TGCAGCGTCCTGACGGGAAACAATCAGCCCCAGCATTTT
-	TRBV28	TRBJ1-1	-	CASSQIDTEAFF	TGTGCCAGCAGCCAGATCGACACTGAAGCTTTCTTT
-	TRBV9	TRBJ1-3	TRBD1	CASSQPGQARNTIYF	TGTGCCAGCAGTCAACCGGGACAGGCGCGCAACACCATATATTTT
-	TRBV9	TRBJ1-3	TRBD1	CASSVGGRGPAADTIYF	TGTGCCAGCAGCGTAGGGGGCAGGGGGCCGGCGGCGGACACCATATATTTT
-	TRBV5-1	TRBJ2-1	-	CASSSQRGSYNEQFF	TGCGCCAGCAGCTCCCAGAGGGGCTCCTACAATGAGCAGTTCTTC
once	TRBV29-1	TRBJ2-1	TRBD2	CSVEAGGLAGTSYNEQFF	TGCAGCGTTGAAGCAGGGGGGCTAGCGGGAACATCCTACAATGAGCAGTTCTTC
-	TRBV6-5	TRBJ2-7	-	CASTTVFRGGEQYF	TGTGCCAGCACGACTGTCTTTCGGGGAGGCGAGCAGTACTTC
-	TRBV6-5	TRBJ2-3	-	CASSPSAIPTDTQYF	TGTGCCAGCAGCCCCAGCGCGATCCCCACAGATACGCAGTATTTT
-	TRBV4-2	TRBJ1-2	-	CASSQDLGAYGYTF	TGTGCCAGCAGCCAAGATCTAGGGGCTTATGGCTACACCTTC
-	TRBV6-5	TRBJ2-7	-	CASRATYEQYF	TGTGCCAGCAGAGCTACCTACGAGCAGTACTTC
-	TRBV25-1	TRBJ1-2	-	CASNDRSLLTF	TGTGCCAGCAATGATCGGAGCCTCCTGACCTTC
-	TRBV28	TRBJ1-2	-	CASSLAGINYGYTF	TGTGCCAGCAGTTTAGCGGGAATTAACTATGGCTACACCTTC
once	TRBV27	TRBJ1-3	-	CASSLLGGTGISGNTIYF	TGTGCCAGCAGTTTATTAGGCGGGACCGGGATCTCTGGAAACACCATATATTTT
-	TRBV28	TRBJ2-5	-	CASSPAAFQETQYF	TGTGCCAGCAGCCCCGCAGCCTTCCAAGAGACCCAGTACTTC
-	TRBV11-3	TRBJ2-1	-	CASSLPGRTQQFF	TGTGCCAGCAGCCTTCCCGGACGCACCCAGCAGTTCTTC
-	TRBV3-1/TRBV3-2	TRBJ2-2	-	CASSPATGELFF	TGTGCCAGCAGCCCAGCCACCGGGGAGCTGTTTTTT
-	TRBV6-5	TRBJ2-1	TRBD2	CASRASGVHNEQFF	TGTGCCAGCAGGGCTAGCGGGGTCCACAATGAGCAGTTCTTC